The sequence of this T cell receptor (beta chain) was determined in a study of CD8 T cells in Susac syndrome. Reverse transcription of roughly 0.5 to 1 ug RNA was performed with random hexamers. TCRdb analysed the immunoSEQ multiplex PCR reads with MiXCR anew, one entry per CDR3 protein. Counted here are just over 150,000 distinct CDR3 sequences, nearly 97% occurring once; the ten biggest clones make up approximately 0.15%. V shed 5 bases and J shed 12 bases, with 11 bases lying between them. The CDR3 totals 12 residues. Looked up from germline, CDR1 is MDHEN and CDR2 is SYDVKM. This sequence joins TRBV28 and TRBJ1-6; tentatively, D is TRBD1 (6 bases). Sequenced input: CD8+ T cells from PBMCs. The clonotype was recovered from a human donor with multiple sclerosis. The CDR3 sequence: CASSPARGPLHF. The CDR3 region has the DNA TGTGCCAGCAGTCCGGCCAGGGGACCCCTCCACTTT.